The text below deals with one T cell receptor (beta chain). What it binds is not known. The data stem from a study of monozygotic twins with inflammatory bowel disease. This CDR3 contains 14 residues. Germline V gives CDR1 SGHRS, CDR2 YFSETQ. Overall study results and limits: IBD-affected twins scored below their healthy co-twins in TCRbeta diversity (inverse Simpson). The analysis did not separate different T cell subtypes. Evidence did not back any single strong signal or clonotype linked to IBD.

Each donor gave roughly 2.5 ml of peripheral blood. TCRdb reanalyzed the 5' RACE reads and collapses them to one entry per CDR3 protein, without DNA. This sample's table reports roughly 150,000 distinct CDR3 sequences. Sequences were obtained from blood. The chain couples TRBV5-1 to TRBJ2-3; TCRdb outputs TRBD1, but without DNA this stays unchecked. This receptor was taken from a human donor with ulcerative colitis or Crohn's disease, or a healthy co-twin of an affected twin (not recorded which). The CDR3 protein is CASSLGQATDTQYF.